Detailed here is one T cell receptor beta chain. Original analysis: Reference gene primers were amplified, and this amplification served to estimate nucleated cell counts. Generated by immunoSEQ multiplex PCR, the TCRdb table keeps only in-frame clones and is missing some. That table is the source of V, J and clone size, and D and trimming were worked out from the DNA. The top ten clones hold less than 6% of a sample with some 340,000 clones, around 87% of them seen once. V was clipped by 0 bases and J by 4 bases; unmatched bases: 4. The germline V gene encodes CDR1 SGHTS and CDR2 YDEGEE. CDR3 length equals 15 residues. The entry originates in a study of blood T cell repertoires in COVID-19. Study-level background: PBMCs, B-cell-depleted T cells, or T cells provided the cDNA or gDNA that made up the material.

The study drew participants aged about 18 to 89 years from approximately 23 US areas. Before being deemed recovered, Cohort 3 donors had two negative PCRs, clearance, or symptom resolution. The chain is built from TRBV5-8 and TRBJ2-1, with TRBD1 identical over 7 bases. This receptor was taken from a woman aged 30 to 39 who had recovered from COVID-19. The sequencing sample was made of PBMCs or T cells enriched from blood (not recorded which). Here the CDR3 DNA reads TGTGCCAGCAGCTTGGGGTGGGACAGTTACAATGAGCAGTTCTTC. It is translated as CASSLGWDSYNEQFF.